This TCR beta chain was sequenced in a study of PD-L1 blockade in urothelial cancer. Study summary: Analyses used blood from 3 weeks (second dose) and 6 weeks after treatment start.

V lost 2 bases to trimming and J lost 3 bases; unmatched junction nucleotides: 6. Germline lookup yields CDR1 GTSNPN and CDR2 SVGIG (reference sequence). The CDR3 has 14 amino acids. The method was immunoSEQ multiplex PCR; TCRdb's version includes in-frame clones alone and lacks a portion of them. This table has some 97,000 clones, 91% appearing once. This sample comprised PBMCs, obtained around atezolizumab (anti-PD-L1) treatment. This sequence joins TRBV30 and TRBJ1-1, with 7 bases matching TRBD1. This TCR derives from a woman of 80 years or more with urothelial cancer. As DNA, the CDR3 is TGTGCCTGGAGTTCGACAGGGAGGTACACTGAAGCTTTCTTT. This encodes CAWSSTGRYTEAFF. The whole variable domain, filled in from reference TRBV30 and TRBJ1-1, reads SQTIHQWPATLVQPVGSPLSLECTVEGTSNPNLYWYRQAAGRGLQLLFYSVGIGQISSEVPQNLSASRPQDRQFILSSKKLLLSDSGFYLCAWSSTGRYTEAFFGQGTRLTVV.